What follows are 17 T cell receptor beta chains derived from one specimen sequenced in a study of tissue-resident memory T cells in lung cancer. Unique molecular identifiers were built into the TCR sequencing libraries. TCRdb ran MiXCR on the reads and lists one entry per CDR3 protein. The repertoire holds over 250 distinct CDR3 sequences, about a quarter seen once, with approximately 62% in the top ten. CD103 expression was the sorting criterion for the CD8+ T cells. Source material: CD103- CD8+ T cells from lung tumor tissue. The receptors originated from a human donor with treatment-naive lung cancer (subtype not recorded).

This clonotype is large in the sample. CDR3: CASSFLDSLNTEAFF. CDR3 in DNA: TGCGCCAGCAGCTTCCTGGACAGCTTGAACACTGAAGCTTTCTTT. The gene calls are TRBV5-1 and TRBJ1-1; possibly TRBD1 for D (6 bases). Germline V gene sequence: CDR1 SGHRS, CDR2 YFSETQ. V lost 2 bases and J lost 0, with 11 bases in between. The CDR3 extends over 15 amino acids.

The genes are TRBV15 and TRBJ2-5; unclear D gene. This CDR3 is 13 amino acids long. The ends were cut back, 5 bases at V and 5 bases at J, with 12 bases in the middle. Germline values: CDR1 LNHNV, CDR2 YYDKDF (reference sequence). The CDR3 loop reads CATSASGRETQYF. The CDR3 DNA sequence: TGTGCCACCAGCGCTAGTGGCCGGGAGACCCAGTACTTC.

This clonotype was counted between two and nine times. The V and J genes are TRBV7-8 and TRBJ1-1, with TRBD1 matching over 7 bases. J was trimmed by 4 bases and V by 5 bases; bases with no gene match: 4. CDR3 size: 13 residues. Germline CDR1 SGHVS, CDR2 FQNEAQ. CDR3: CASSRTGATEAFF. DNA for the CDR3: TGTGCCAGCAGCCGAACAGGGGCCACTGAAGCTTTCTTT.

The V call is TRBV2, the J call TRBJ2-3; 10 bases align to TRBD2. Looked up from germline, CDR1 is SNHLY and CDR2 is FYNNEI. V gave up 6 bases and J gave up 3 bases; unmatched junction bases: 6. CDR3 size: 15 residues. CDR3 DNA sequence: TGTGCCAGCAGAGACTTTAGCGGGAGGACAGATACGCAGTATTTT. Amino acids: CASRDFSGRTDTQYF.

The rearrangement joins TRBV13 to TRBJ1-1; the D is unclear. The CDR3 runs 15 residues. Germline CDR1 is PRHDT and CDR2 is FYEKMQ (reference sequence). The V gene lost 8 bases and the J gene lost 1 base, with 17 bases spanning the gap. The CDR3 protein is CASLRQSRQNTEAFF. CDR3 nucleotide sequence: TGTGCCAGCTTACGGCAAAGCAGGCAGAACACTGAAGCTTTCTTT.

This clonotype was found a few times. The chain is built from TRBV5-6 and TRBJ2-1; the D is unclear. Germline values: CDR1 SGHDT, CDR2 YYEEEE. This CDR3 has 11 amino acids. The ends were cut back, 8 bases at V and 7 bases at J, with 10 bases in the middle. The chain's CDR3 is CASLTRNEQFF. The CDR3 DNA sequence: TGTGCCAGTCTTACCCGGAATGAGCAGTTCTTC. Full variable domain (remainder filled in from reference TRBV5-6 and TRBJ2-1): DAGVTQSPTHLIKTRGQQVTLRCSPKSGHDTVSWYQQALGQGPQFIFQYYEEEERQRGNFPDRFSGHQFPNYSSELNVNALLLGDSALYLCASLTRNEQFFGPGTRLTVL.

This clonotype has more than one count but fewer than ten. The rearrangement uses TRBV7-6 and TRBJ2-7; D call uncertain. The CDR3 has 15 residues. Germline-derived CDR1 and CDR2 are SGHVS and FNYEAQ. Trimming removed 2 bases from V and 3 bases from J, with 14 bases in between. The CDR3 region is CASSLNPDGHYEQYF. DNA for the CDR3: TGTGCCAGCAGCTTAAACCCAGATGGCCACTACGAGCAGTACTTC.

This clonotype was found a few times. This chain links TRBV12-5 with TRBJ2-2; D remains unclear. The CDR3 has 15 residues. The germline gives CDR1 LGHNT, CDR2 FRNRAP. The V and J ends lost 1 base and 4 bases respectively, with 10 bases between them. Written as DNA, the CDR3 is TGTGCTAGTGGTTTGGACCCCTTGGGCACCGGGGAGCTGTTTTTT. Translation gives CASGLDPLGTGELFF.

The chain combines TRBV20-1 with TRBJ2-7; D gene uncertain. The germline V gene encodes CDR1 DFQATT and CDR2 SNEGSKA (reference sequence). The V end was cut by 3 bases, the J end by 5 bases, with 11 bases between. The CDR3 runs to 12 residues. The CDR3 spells CSASEVDHEQYF. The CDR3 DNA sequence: TGCAGTGCTAGCGAAGTAGACCACGAGCAGTACTTC.

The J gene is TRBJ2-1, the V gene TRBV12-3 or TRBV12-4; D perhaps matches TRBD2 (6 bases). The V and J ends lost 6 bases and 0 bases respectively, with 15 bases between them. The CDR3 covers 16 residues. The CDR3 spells CASSTSREASYNEQFF. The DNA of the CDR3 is TGTGCCAGCAGCACCTCTAGGGAGGCCTCCTACAATGAGCAGTTCTTC.

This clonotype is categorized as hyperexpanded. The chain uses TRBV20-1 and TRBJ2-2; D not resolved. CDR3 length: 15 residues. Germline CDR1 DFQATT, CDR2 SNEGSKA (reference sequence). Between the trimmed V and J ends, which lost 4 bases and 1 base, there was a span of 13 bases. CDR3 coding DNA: TGCAGTGCTACCCCGGCTTACTTGAACACCGGGGAGCTGTTTTTT. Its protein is CSATPAYLNTGELFF.

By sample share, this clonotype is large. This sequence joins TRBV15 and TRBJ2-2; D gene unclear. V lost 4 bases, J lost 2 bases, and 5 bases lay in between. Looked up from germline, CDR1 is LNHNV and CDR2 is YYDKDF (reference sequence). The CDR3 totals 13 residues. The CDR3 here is CATSTYNTGELFF. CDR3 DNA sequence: TGTGCCACCAGCACTTATAACACCGGGGAGCTGTTTTTT.

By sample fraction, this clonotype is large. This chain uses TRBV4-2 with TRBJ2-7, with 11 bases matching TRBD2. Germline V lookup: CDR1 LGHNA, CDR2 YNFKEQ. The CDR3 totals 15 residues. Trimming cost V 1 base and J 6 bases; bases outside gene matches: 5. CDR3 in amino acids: CASSQVASGGREQYF. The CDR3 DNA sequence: TGTGCCAGCAGCCAAGTCGCTAGCGGGGGGCGCGAGCAGTACTTC.

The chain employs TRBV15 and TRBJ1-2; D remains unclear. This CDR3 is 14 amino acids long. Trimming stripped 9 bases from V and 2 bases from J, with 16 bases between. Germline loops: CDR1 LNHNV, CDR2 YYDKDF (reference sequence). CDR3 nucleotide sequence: TGTGCCACGGCCCGCAATCTACCGAACTATGGCTACACCTTC. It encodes CATARNLPNYGYTF.

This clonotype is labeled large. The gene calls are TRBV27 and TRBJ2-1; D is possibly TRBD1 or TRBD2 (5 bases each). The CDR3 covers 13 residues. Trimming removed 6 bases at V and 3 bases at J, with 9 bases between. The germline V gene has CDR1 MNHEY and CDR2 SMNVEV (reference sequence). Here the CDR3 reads CASSPGGYNEQFF. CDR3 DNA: TGTGCCAGCAGCCCTGGGGGCTACAATGAGCAGTTCTTC.

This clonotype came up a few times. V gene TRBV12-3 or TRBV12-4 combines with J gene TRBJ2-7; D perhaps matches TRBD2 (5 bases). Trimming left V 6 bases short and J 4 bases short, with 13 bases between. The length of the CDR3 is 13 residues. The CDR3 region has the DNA TGTGCCAGCAGGATCCCGGGGTTGTACGAGCAGTACTTC. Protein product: CASRIPGLYEQYF.

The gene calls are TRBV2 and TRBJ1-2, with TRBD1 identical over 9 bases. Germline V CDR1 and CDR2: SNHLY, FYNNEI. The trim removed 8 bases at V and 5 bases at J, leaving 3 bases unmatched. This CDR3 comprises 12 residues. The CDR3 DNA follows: TGTGCCAGCCTACAGGGGGCGTATGGCTACACCTTC. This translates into CASLQGAYGYTF.